The 27 T cell receptor beta chains in this list originate from one sample, sequenced in a study of blood T cell repertoires in COVID-19. Libraries were prepared by immunoSEQ multiplex PCR; TCRdb keeps only in-frame clonotypes and omits some of them. Of 90,000 to 130,000 clones in the sample, approximately 82% are singletons; the top ten hold 3.8%. Sequenced material: peripheral blood. These receptors originate from a woman older than 75 with acute or convalescent COVID-19.

The rearrangement joins TRBV12-3 or TRBV12-4 to TRBJ1-4; the match to TRBD1 covers 7 bases. V trimming: 5 bases; J trimming: 6 bases; junction bases outside the gene matches: 3. The CDR3 sequence is 13 residues long. The CDR3 DNA is TGTGCCAGCAGTCGGACAGGAGATGAAAAACTGTTTTTT. This encodes CASSRTGDEKLFF.

This sequence joins TRBV7-2 and TRBJ2-2; 8 bases are a match to TRBD2. Germline CDR1 SGHTA, CDR2 FQGNSA. The CDR3 totals 14 residues. V shed 1 base and J 9 bases; nucleotides not matched to a gene: 4. Written as DNA, the CDR3 is TGTGCCAGCAGCTTAGAGACTAGCGAGAGGGAGCTGTTTTTT. Translated: CASSLETSERELFF.

This clone has a single count. The chain has TRBV6-5 and TRBJ2-1; 9 nucleotides agree with TRBD1. Germline V lookup: CDR1 MNHEY, CDR2 SVGAGI. The CDR3 has 15 amino acids. Unmatched junction bases numbered 5, after V lost 6 bases and J lost 2 bases. This CDR3 is CASRGGTGTYNEQFF. The CDR3 nucleotides read TGTGCCAGCAGGGGCGGGACAGGGACCTACAATGAGCAGTTCTTC.

This chain uses TRBV7-9 with TRBJ1-6; D is uncertain. CDR3 length: 12 amino acids. V lost 5 bases and J 7 bases, leaving 6 bases between the germline ends. Germline V gene sequence: CDR1 SEHNR, CDR2 FQNEAQ (reference sequence). This chain's CDR3 is CASSAENSPLHF. DNA of the CDR3: TGTGCCAGCAGCGCCGAGAATTCACCCCTCCACTTT. Variable domain in full (rest from reference TRBV7-9 and TRBJ1-6): DTGVSQNPRHKITKRGQNVTFRCDPISEHNRLYWYRQTLGQGPEFLTYFQNEAQLEKSRLLSDRFSAERPKGSFSTLEIQRTEQGDSAMYLCASSAENSPLHFGNGTRLTVT.

The J gene is TRBJ2-3, the V gene TRBV3-1 (or the pseudogene TRBV3-2); tentatively, D is TRBD1 (8 bases). Germline V lookup: CDR1 LGHDT, CDR2 YNNKEL (reference sequence). The CDR3 contains 16 residues. Trimming took 1 base from V and 6 from J, leaving 17 bases between them. The CDR3 nucleotides read TGTGCCAGCAGCCAAGGGGAGGGCCAGGGGGCGGATACGCAGTATTTT. Translation: CASSQGEGQGADTQYF.

The chain is built from TRBV12-3 or TRBV12-4 and TRBJ2-7, with D perhaps matching TRBD1 (6 bases). This CDR3 comprises 13 residues. Trimming stripped 3 bases from V and 2 bases from J, with 8 bases between. The CDR3 spells CASSLAGAYEQYF. DNA for the CDR3: TGTGCCAGCAGTTTGGCAGGGGCCTACGAGCAGTACTTC.

J is TRBJ2-1 and V is TRBV4-1; TRBD2 matches 11 bases. This CDR3 has 16 residues. The germline CDR1 and CDR2 sequences are MGHRA and YSYEKL. The V and J ends lost 3 bases and 7 bases, in that order; junction bases with no gene match: 8. In nucleotides, the CDR3 is TGCGCCAGCAGCCAGTTGACTAGCGGGATTAATAATGAGCAGTTCTTC. Translation: CASSQLTSGINNEQFF.

The V and J genes are TRBV3-1 (or the pseudogene TRBV3-2) and TRBJ1-1; 8 nucleotides agree with TRBD1. The junction had 7 bases not matched to a gene; V was cut back by 4 bases and J by 6 bases. This CDR3 has 14 residues. In germline, CDR1 is LGHDT, CDR2 YNNKEL (reference sequence). The chain's CDR3 is CASSPTGGGAEAFF. For the CDR3, the DNA is TGTGCCAGCAGCCCTACAGGGGGAGGGGCTGAAGCTTTCTTT.

The genes are TRBV28 and TRBJ1-2, with D perhaps TRBD1 (5 bases). CDR1 is MDHEN and CDR2 is SYDVKM in the germline V gene. The CDR3 is 13 residues long. The V and J ends lost 6 bases and 7 bases respectively, with 15 bases between them. The CDR3 is CASSLGGGAGYTF. CDR3 DNA sequence: TGTGCCAGCAGCCTGGGGGGAGGGGCTGGCTACACCTTC.

The V call is TRBV19, the J call TRBJ1-2, with a possible D match to TRBD1 (5 bases). The ends were cut back, 4 bases at V and 7 bases at J, with 19 bases in the middle. The CDR3 covers 15 residues. The germline V gene encodes CDR1 LNHDA and CDR2 SQIVND (reference sequence). The CDR3 DNA sequence: TGTGCCAGTAGTACGCGGGGCGGAGGGTTCGGTGGCTACACCTTC. This translates into CASSTRGGGFGGYTF.

This clone was detected only once. The V gene is TRBV18, the J gene TRBJ2-7, with 8 nucleotides matching TRBD1. The germline V gene encodes CDR1 KGHSH and CDR2 LQKENI. Trimming took 5 bases from V and 0 from J; bases not matched to a gene: 6. This CDR3 is 15 amino acids long. The DNA for the CDR3 is TGTGCCAGCTCAACCGGGACAGGAAGCTCCTACGAGCAGTACTTC. This gives the protein CASSTGTGSSYEQYF.

V is TRBV18 and J is TRBJ2-7; 11 nucleotides align to TRBD2. CDR1 is KGHSH and CDR2 is LQKENI in the germline V gene. The CDR3 spans 15 residues. With V trimmed by 3 bases and J by 0 bases, 1 base remained unmatched. The CDR3, as DNA: TGTGCCAGCTCACCGGGGACTAGCGGCTCCTACGAGCAGTACTTC. Protein: CASSPGTSGSYEQYF. Full variable domain (missing parts from reference TRBV18 and TRBJ2-7): NAGVMQNPRHLVRRRGQEARLRCSPMKGHSHVYWYRQLPEEGLKFMVYLQKENIIDESGMPKERFSAEFPKEGPSILRIQQVVRGDSAAYFCASSPGTSGSYEQYFGPGTRLTVT.

The gene calls are TRBV7-2 and TRBJ2-3; no definite D call. CDR1 is SGHTA and CDR2 is FQGNSA in the germline V gene. The CDR3 contains 15 residues. V gave up 3 bases and J gave up 4 bases, with 14 bases separating them. For the CDR3, the DNA is TGTGCCAGCAGCTTGTCGGGTTCCGCCCCAGATACGCAGTATTTT. It specifies CASSLSGSAPDTQYF.

This clone was counted a few times. The chain couples TRBV12-3 or TRBV12-4 to TRBJ2-3; 8 bases agree with TRBD2. The J segment lost 5 bases and the V segment lost 6 bases, leaving 4 bases of the junction unmatched. The length of the CDR3 is 13 residues. In nucleotides, the CDR3 is TGTGCCAGCAGACCGGGAGGGGTAGATACGCAGTATTTT. Its translation: CASRPGGVDTQYF.

The rearrangement uses TRBV7-9 and TRBJ1-5, with a weak D call TRBD1 (5 bases). Germline lookup yields CDR1 SEHNR and CDR2 FQNEAQ (reference sequence). The CDR3 loop spans 14 amino acids. Between the trimmed V and J ends, which lost 5 bases and 4 bases, there was a span of 12 bases. CDR3 in amino acids: CASSPGQANQPQHF. The DNA of the CDR3 is TGTGCCAGCAGCCCTGGACAAGCAAATCAGCCCCAGCATTTT.

The V gene is TRBV5-4, the J gene TRBJ1-4; TRBD1 might be the D (5 bases). The CDR3 length is 13 residues. V gave up 5 bases and J gave up 2 bases, with 7 bases separating them. CDR1 and CDR2 from the germline V gene are SGHNT and YYREEE (reference sequence). CDR3 coding DNA: TGTGCCAGCAGTTCAGGGACTAATGAAAAACTGTTTTTT. Translation gives CASSSGTNEKLFF.

The chain couples TRBV4-1 to TRBJ2-3; TRBD2 aligns across 12 bases. Trimming at V came to 1 base and at J to 2 bases, leaving 4 bases not matched to a gene. Germline V gives CDR1 MGHRA, CDR2 YSYEKL. The CDR3 runs 17 residues. CDR3 protein: CASSQVLAGGYTDTQYF. The CDR3 coding sequence is TGCGCCAGCAGCCAAGTACTAGCGGGGGGTTACACAGATACGCAGTATTTT.

This clone was observed a handful of times. The CDR3 loop reads CASSWGQPNTEAFF. In nucleotides, the CDR3 is TGTGCCAGCAGTTGGGGACAGCCGAACACTGAAGCTTTCTTT. The rearrangement joins TRBV6-2 or TRBV6-3 to TRBJ1-1, with 7 bases that match TRBD1. CDR1 MNHEY and CDR2 SVGEGT come from the germline V gene. The CDR3 runs to 14 residues. V trimming: 4 bases; J trimming: 1 base; junction bases outside the gene matches: 3.

The V gene is TRBV18, the J gene TRBJ2-7; a possible D gene is TRBD1 (6 bases). Between the trimmed V and J ends, which lost 6 bases and 0 bases, there was a span of 12 bases. The CDR3 is 14 amino acids. The germline gives CDR1 KGHSH, CDR2 LQKENI. The CDR3 reads CASSRDTDSYEQYF. The CDR3 DNA is TGTGCCAGCTCTCGGGACACGGACTCCTACGAGCAGTACTTC. The full variable domain, with the rest looked up from reference TRBV18 and TRBJ2-7, is NAGVMQNPRHLVRRRGQEARLRCSPMKGHSHVYWYRQLPEEGLKFMVYLQKENIIDESGMPKERFSAEFPKEGPSILRIQQVVRGDSAAYFCASSRDTDSYEQYFGPGTRLTVT.

This clone was recorded a few times. The chain uses TRBV7-8 and TRBJ1-3; D is undetermined. Trimming shortened V by 1 base and J by 4 bases, and 5 bases separated the two germline ends. Germline CDR1 SGHVS, CDR2 FQNEAQ. The CDR3 is made up of 13 amino acids. The CDR3 nucleotides read TGTGCCAGCAGCTTAGAGAGGGGAAACACCATATATTTT. Protein sequence: CASSLERGNTIYF. The full variable domain, with the rest looked up from reference TRBV7-8 and TRBJ1-3, is GAGVSQSPRYKVAKRGQDVALRCDPISGHVSLFWYQQALGQGPEFLTYFQNEAQLDKSGLPSDRFFAERPEGSVSTLKIQRTQQEDSAVYLCASSLERGNTIYFGEGSWLTVV.

The chain couples TRBV7-8 to TRBJ2-4, with TRBD2 matching over 14 bases. The germline CDR1 and CDR2 sequences are SGHVS and FQNEAQ. V trimming: 3 bases; J trimming: 0 bases; junction bases outside the gene matches: 10. The CDR3 length is 20 residues. The DNA of the CDR3 is TGTGCCAGCAGCTTCCCGGGACTAGCGGGAGAAAATATAGCCAAAAACATTCAGTACTTC. This gives the protein CASSFPGLAGENIAKNIQYF. The whole variable domain, filled in from reference TRBV7-8 and TRBJ2-4, reads GAGVSQSPRYKVAKRGQDVALRCDPISGHVSLFWYQQALGQGPEFLTYFQNEAQLDKSGLPSDRFFAERPEGSVSTLKIQRTQQEDSAVYLCASSFPGLAGENIAKNIQYFGAGTRLSVL.

The J gene is TRBJ2-3, the V gene TRBV6-5, with a tentative D call TRBD1 (5 bases). Germline V CDR1 and CDR2: MNHEY, SVGAGI. This CDR3 region has 13 residues. Trimming took off 4 bases at V and 10 bases at J, with 15 bases between the two ends. This CDR3 is CASSFQEGDSQYF. In DNA, the CDR3 is TGTGCCAGCAGTTTCCAGGAAGGGGATTCGCAGTATTTT.

V and J are TRBV30 and TRBJ2-2, with D possibly matching TRBD1 (6 bases). Germline V lookup: CDR1 GTSNPN, CDR2 SVGIG (reference sequence). This CDR3 comprises 15 residues. V was clipped by 0 bases and J by 3 bases, with 11 bases between them. In DNA form, the CDR3 reads TGTGCCTGGAGTGTACTTACAGGGTACACCGGGGAGCTGTTTTTT. Translation: CAWSVLTGYTGELFF.

The J gene is TRBJ2-1, the V gene TRBV29-1; D possibly corresponds to TRBD2 (5 bases). The V gene lost 4 bases and the J gene lost 2 bases, with 9 bases spanning the gap. Germline V gives CDR1 SQVTM, CDR2 ANQGSEA. The length of the CDR3 is 13 residues. CDR3 DNA: TGCAGCGTTGCTAGCCATACCTACAATGAGCAGTTCTTC. It translates to CSVASHTYNEQFF.

The chain links TRBV28 to TRBJ1-2; 9 bases match TRBD1. The germline CDR1 and CDR2 sequences are MDHEN and SYDVKM. The V gene end was trimmed by 10 bases and the J gene end by 3 bases; junction bases not matched to a gene: 9. The CDR3 is 14 residues long. CDR3 DNA sequence: TGTGCCACCCACCGGAGGGACAGGGACTATGGCTACACCTTC. It yields the protein CATHRRDRDYGYTF.

J is TRBJ1-2 and V is TRBV12-3 or TRBV12-4; no clear D. The CDR3 totals 11 residues. Trimming cost V 4 bases and J 4 bases, with 4 bases left between them. The CDR3 spells CASSSSYGYTF. The DNA of the CDR3 is TGTGCCAGCAGTTCCAGCTATGGCTACACCTTC.

This rearrangement joins TRBV4-1 to TRBJ1-1, with no clear D. Germline CDR1 reads MGHRA; CDR2 reads YSYEKL. Deletions cut 0 bases from V and 5 bases from J, with 13 bases between. The CDR3 extends over 15 amino acids. CDR3 nucleotides: TGCGCCAGCAGCCAAGATGGGCGGGGTTATACTGAAGCTTTCTTT. Its translation: CASSQDGRGYTEAFF.